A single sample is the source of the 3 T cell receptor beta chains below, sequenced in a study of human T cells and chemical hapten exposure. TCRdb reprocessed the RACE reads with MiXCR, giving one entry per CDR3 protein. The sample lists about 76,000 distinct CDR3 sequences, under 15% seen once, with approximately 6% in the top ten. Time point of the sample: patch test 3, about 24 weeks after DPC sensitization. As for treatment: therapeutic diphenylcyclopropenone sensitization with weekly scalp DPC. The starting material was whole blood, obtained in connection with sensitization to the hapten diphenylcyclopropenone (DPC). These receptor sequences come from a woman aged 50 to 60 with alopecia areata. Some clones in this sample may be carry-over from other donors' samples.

The CDR3 DNA is TGTGCCAGCAGCTTAGGCCGATCCCAGGCCTACGAGCAGTACTTC. Protein product: CASSLGRSQAYEQYF. The chain is built from TRBV11-1 and TRBJ2-7; no definite D call. The CDR3 covers 15 residues. CDR1 and CDR2 from the germline V gene are SGHAT and FQDESV (reference sequence). The V gene lost 1 base and the J gene lost 2 bases, with 12 bases spanning the gap.

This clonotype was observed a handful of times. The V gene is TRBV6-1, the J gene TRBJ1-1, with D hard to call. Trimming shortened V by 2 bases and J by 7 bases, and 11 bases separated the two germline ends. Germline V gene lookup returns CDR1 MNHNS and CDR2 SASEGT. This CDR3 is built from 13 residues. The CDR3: CASSELEADEAFF. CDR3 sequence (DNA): TGTGCCAGCAGTGAACTCGAGGCAGATGAAGCTTTCTTT.

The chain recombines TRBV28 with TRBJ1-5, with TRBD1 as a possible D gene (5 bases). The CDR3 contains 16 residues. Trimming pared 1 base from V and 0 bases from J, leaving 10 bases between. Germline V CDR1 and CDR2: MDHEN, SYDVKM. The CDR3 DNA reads TGTGCCAGCAGTTTATCCCAGGGAAATAGCAATCAGCCCCAGCATTTT. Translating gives CASSLSQGNSNQPQHF. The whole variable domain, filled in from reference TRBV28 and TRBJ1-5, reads DVKVTQSSRYLVKRTGEKVFLECVQDMDHENMFWYRQDPGLGLRLIYFSYDVKMKEKGDIPEGYSVSREKKERFSLILESASTNQTSMYLCASSLSQGNSNQPQHFGDGTRLSIL.